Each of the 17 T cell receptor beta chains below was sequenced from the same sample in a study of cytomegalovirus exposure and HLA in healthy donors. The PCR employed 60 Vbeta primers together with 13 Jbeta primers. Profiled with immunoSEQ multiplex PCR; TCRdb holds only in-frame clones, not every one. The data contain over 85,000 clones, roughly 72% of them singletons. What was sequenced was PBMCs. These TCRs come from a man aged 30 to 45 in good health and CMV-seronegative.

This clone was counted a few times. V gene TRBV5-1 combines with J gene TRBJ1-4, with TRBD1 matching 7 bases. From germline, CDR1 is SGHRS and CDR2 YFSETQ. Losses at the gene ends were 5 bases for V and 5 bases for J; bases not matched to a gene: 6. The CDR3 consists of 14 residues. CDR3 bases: TGCGCCAGCAGTCCAGGGGGAAAGAATGAAAAACTGTTTTTT. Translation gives CASSPGGKNEKLFF. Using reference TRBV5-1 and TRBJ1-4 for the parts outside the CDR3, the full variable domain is KAGVTQTPRYLIKTRGQQVTLSCSPISGHRSVSWYQQTPGQGLQFLFEYFSETQRNKGNFPGRFSGRQFSNSRSEMNVSTLELGDSALYLCASSPGGKNEKLFFGSGTQLSVL.

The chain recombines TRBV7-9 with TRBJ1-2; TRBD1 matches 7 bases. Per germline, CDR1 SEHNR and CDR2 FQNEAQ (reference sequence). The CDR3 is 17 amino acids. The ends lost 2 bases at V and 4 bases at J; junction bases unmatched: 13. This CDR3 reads CASSLLPKTGDGYGYTF. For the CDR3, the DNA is TGTGCCAGCAGCTTACTACCTAAAACAGGGGACGGCTATGGCTACACCTTC.

The CDR3 sequence is CASSVMTAMNTEAFF. In DNA, the CDR3 is TGTGCCAGCTCAGTAATGACAGCCATGAACACTGAAGCTTTCTTT. V usage is TRBV18 and J usage is TRBJ1-1; D possibly corresponds to TRBD1 (5 bases). The CDR3 length is 15 residues. Trimming cost V 5 bases and J 0 bases, with 13 bases left between them. CDR1 and CDR2 from the germline V gene are KGHSH and LQKENI. Complete variable domain (other parts from reference TRBV18 and TRBJ1-1): NAGVMQNPRHLVRRRGQEARLRCSPMKGHSHVYWYRQLPEEGLKFMVYLQKENIIDESGMPKERFSAEFPKEGPSILRIQQVVRGDSAAYFCASSVMTAMNTEAFFGQGTRLTVV.

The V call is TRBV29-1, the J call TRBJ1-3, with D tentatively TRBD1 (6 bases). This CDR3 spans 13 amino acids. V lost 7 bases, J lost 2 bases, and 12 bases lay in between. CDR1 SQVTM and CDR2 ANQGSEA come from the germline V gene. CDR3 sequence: CSAQGGAGNTIYF. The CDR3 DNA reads TGCAGCGCTCAAGGGGGGGCTGGAAACACCATATATTTT.

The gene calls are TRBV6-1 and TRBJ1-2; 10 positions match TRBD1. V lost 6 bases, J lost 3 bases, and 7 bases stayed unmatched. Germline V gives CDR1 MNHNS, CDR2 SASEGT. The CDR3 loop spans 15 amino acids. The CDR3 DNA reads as TGTGCCAGCAGGACCCGGACAGGGGGAGACTATGGCTACACCTTC. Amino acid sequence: CASRTRTGGDYGYTF.

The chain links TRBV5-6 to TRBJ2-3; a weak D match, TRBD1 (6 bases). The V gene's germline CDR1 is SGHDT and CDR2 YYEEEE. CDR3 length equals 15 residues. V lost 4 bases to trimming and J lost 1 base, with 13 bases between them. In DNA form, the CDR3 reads TGTGCCAGCAGCGAAACAGGGTTAGGCACAGATACGCAGTATTTT. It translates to CASSETGLGTDTQYF.

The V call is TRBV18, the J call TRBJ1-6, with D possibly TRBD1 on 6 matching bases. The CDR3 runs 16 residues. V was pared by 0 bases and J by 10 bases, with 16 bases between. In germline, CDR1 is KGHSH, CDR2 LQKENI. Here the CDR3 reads CASSPPGGGELSPLHF. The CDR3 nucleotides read TGTGCCAGCTCACCACCTGGAGGGGGGGAACTATCACCCCTCCACTTT.

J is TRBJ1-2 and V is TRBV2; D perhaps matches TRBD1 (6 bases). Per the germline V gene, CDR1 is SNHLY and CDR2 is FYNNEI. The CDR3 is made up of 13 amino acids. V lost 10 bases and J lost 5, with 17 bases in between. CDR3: CANRRDTVYGYTF. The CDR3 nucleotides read TGTGCCAACAGACGGGACACAGTATATGGCTACACCTTC.

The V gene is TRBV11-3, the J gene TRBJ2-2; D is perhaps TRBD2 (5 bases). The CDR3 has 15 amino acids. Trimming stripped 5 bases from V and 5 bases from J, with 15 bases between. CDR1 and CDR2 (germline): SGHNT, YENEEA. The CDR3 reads CASSRGLYGTGELFF. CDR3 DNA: TGTGCCAGCAGCCGGGGTCTATACGGGACCGGGGAGCTGTTTTTT.

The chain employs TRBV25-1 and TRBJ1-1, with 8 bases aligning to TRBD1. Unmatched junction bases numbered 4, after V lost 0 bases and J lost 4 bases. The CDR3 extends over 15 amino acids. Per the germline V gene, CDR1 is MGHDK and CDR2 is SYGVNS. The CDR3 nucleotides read TGTGCCAGCAGTGAATATCAGGGGGCGAGCACTGAAGCTTTCTTT. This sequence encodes CASSEYQGASTEAFF.

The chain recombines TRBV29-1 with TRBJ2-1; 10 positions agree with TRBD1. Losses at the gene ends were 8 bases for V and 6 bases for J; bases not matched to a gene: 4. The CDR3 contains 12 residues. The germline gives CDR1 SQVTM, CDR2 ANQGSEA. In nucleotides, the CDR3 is TGCAGCACAAGGACAGGGGGCAATGAGCAGTTCTTC. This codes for CSTRTGGNEQFF.

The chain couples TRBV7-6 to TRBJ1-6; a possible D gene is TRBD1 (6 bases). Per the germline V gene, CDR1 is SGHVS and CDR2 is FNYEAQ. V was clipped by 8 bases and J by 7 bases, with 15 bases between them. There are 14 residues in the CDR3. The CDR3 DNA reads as TGTGCCAGCGGCTCTAGGGGGTTCAATTCACCCCTCCACTTT. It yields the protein CASGSRGFNSPLHF. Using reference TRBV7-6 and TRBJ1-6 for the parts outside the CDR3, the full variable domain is GAGVSQSPRYKVTKRGQDVALRCDPISGHVSLYWYRQALGQGPEFLTYFNYEAQQDKSGLPNDRFSAERPEGSISTLTIQRTEQRDSAMYRCASGSRGFNSPLHFGNGTRLTVT.

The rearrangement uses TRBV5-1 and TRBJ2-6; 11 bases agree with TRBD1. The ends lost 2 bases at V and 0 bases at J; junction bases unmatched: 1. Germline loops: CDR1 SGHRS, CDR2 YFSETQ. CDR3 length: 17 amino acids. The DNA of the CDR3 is TGCGCCAGCAGCTTAGGGACAGGGGGCTCTGGGGCCAACGTCCTGACTTTC. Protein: CASSLGTGGSGANVLTF.

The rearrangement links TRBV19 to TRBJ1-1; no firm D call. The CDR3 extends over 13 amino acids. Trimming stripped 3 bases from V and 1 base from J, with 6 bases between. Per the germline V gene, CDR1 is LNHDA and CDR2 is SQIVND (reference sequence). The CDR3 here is CASSISENTEAFF. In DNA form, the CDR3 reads TGTGCCAGTAGTATCTCAGAGAACACTGAAGCTTTCTTT.

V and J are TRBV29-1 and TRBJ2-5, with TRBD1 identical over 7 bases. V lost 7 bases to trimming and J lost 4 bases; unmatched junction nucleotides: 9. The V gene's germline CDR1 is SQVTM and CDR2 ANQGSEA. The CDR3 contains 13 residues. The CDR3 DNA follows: TGCAGCGGCACAGGGGTTCAAGGAGAGACCCAGTACTTC. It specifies CSGTGVQGETQYF.

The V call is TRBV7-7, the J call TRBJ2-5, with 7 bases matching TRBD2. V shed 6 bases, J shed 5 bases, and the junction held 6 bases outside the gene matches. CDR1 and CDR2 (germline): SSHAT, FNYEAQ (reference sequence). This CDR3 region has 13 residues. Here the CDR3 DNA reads TGTGCCAGCAGTGGGGGACTAACGGAGACCCAGTACTTC. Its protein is CASSGGLTETQYF. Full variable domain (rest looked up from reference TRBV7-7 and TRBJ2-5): GAGVSQSPRYKVTKRGQDVTLRCDPISSHATLYWYQQALGQGPEFLTYFNYEAQPDKSGLPSDRFSAERPEGSISTLTIQRTEQRDSAMYRCASSGGLTETQYFGPGTRLLVL.

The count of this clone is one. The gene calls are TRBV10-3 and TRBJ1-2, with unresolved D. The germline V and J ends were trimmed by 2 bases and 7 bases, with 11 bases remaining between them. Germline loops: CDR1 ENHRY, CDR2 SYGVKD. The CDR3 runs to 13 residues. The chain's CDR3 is CAISEIREGGYTF. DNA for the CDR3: TGTGCCATCAGTGAGATACGGGAGGGTGGCTACACCTTC.